The 11 T cell receptor beta chains below were found in one sample sequenced in a study of blood T cell repertoires in COVID-19. Assay: immunoSEQ multiplex PCR; the TCRdb copy retains only in-frame clones and omits some. The data hold around 260,000 clones, with 80% to 90% observed a single time. The sequencing input was PBMCs or T cells enriched from blood (not recorded which). The receptors were sampled from a woman under 40 who had recovered from COVID-19.

The V and J genes are TRBV19 and TRBJ1-5; D is ambiguous. With 5 bases removed from V and 6 bases from J, the gap between germline ends came to 5 bases. The CDR3 spans 11 residues. Germline-derived CDR1 and CDR2 are LNHDA and SQIVND (reference sequence). The CDR3 coding sequence is TGTGCCAGTAGTTCCGTTCAGCCCCAGCATTTT. As protein: CASSSVQPQHF.

The chain's CDR3 is CASTPLAGGRDEQFF. The CDR3 coding sequence is TGTGCCAGTACACCCCTAGCGGGGGGGCGAGATGAGCAGTTCTTC. This rearrangement joins TRBV19 to TRBJ2-1, with 12 bases fitting TRBD2. Germline trimming cut 7 bases from V and 8 bases from J; bases unmatched to any gene: 9. This CDR3 has 15 residues. CDR1 and CDR2 (germline): LNHDA, SQIVND (reference sequence).

This clone was recorded once. V usage is TRBV12-5 and J usage is TRBJ2-2; a possible D gene is TRBD2 (5 bases). This CDR3 spans 13 amino acids. Per the germline V gene, CDR1 is LGHNT and CDR2 is FRNRAP. The ends were cut back, 6 bases at V and 6 bases at J, with 11 bases in the middle. The CDR3 region is CASGFGGAGELFF. The CDR3 coding sequence is TGTGCTAGTGGGTTCGGAGGTGCCGGGGAGCTGTTTTTT.

The rearrangement uses TRBV15 and TRBJ2-6; 7 bases map to TRBD2. V was pared by 1 base and J by 4 bases, with 1 base of the junction left unmatched. In germline, CDR1 is LNHNV, CDR2 YYDKDF (reference sequence). This CDR3 spans 15 amino acids. The CDR3 loop is CATSRGEGGANVLTF. DNA for the CDR3: TGTGCCACCAGCAGAGGGGAGGGAGGGGCCAACGTCCTGACTTTC.

This rearrangement joins TRBV7-9 to TRBJ1-2, with D possibly being TRBD1 (5 bases). In germline, CDR1 is SEHNR, CDR2 FQNEAQ (reference sequence). The V end lost 5 bases, the J end lost 1 base, and 11 bases lay between the germline ends. The CDR3 loop spans 14 amino acids. The CDR3 here is CASSLLGGNYGYTF. CDR3 in DNA: TGTGCCAGCAGCCTGTTGGGGGGTAACTATGGCTACACCTTC.

The genes are TRBV5-1 and TRBJ1-5, with TRBD1 as a possible D gene (5 bases). From germline, CDR1 is SGHRS and CDR2 YFSETQ. The ends were cut back, 0 bases at V and 6 bases at J, with 13 bases in the middle. This CDR3 comprises 15 residues. CDR3 in amino acids: CASSLVGGSSQPQHF. For the CDR3, the DNA is TGCGCCAGCAGCTTGGTGGGGGGTAGTTCTCAGCCCCAGCATTTT.

This clone was counted only a few times. The genes are TRBV15 and TRBJ1-5; no reliable D call. Germline V gene lookup returns CDR1 LNHNV and CDR2 YYDKDF (reference sequence). The V end was cut by 1 base, the J end by 16 bases, with 17 bases between. The CDR3 consists of 13 residues. CDR3 region: CATSRVLAVAQHF. CDR3 nucleotide sequence: TGTGCCACCAGCAGAGTATTGGCAGTGGCTCAACATTTT.

This rearrangement joins TRBV7-2 to TRBJ1-2; the D gene is possibly TRBD1 (5 bases). Germline V gene lookup returns CDR1 SGHTA and CDR2 FQGNSA. V lost 2 bases and J lost 4, with 8 bases in between. The CDR3 is 13 residues long. The CDR3 region is CASSLQGSYGYTF. CDR3 DNA sequence: TGTGCCAGCAGCTTACAGGGTAGCTATGGCTACACCTTC.

The chain combines TRBV9 with TRBJ2-1; 8 bases agree with TRBD1. V shed 6 bases, J shed 5 bases, and the junction held 7 bases outside the gene matches. The CDR3 consists of 14 residues. The germline V gene has CDR1 SGDLS and CDR2 YYNGEE. CDR3 sequence: CASKLGTGHNEQFF. The CDR3 nucleotides are TGTGCCAGCAAGCTGGGGACAGGACACAATGAGCAGTTCTTC.

The chain is built from TRBV7-9 and TRBJ2-7; no firm D call. With 6 bases removed from V and 2 bases from J, the gap between germline ends came to 14 bases. Germline lookup yields CDR1 SEHNR and CDR2 FQNEAQ (reference sequence). The CDR3 has 14 amino acids. The CDR3 DNA is TGTGCCAGCAGATATCAGGCCGCAGCCTACGAGCAGTACTTC. This gives the protein CASRYQAAAYEQYF.

V and J are TRBV28 and TRBJ2-4; TRBD2 matches 8 bases. From germline, CDR1 is MDHEN and CDR2 SYDVKM. This CDR3 contains 14 residues. After removal of 4 bases from V and 4 bases from J, the junction contained 3 bases not matched to a gene. DNA of the CDR3: TGTGCCAGCAGTTCTGGCGGGGGGAAAAACATTCAGTACTTC. Translated, it gives CASSSGGGKNIQYF. Based on the CDR3 plus reference TRBV28 and TRBJ2-4, the full variable domain is DVKVTQSSRYLVKRTGEKVFLECVQDMDHENMFWYRQDPGLGLRLIYFSYDVKMKEKGDIPEGYSVSREKKERFSLILESASTNQTSMYLCASSSGGGKNIQYFGAGTRLSVL.